The 20 T cell receptor beta chains below come from one sample, sequenced in a study of T cells expressing NK-cell markers. Following a re-call of the 5' RACE reads, TCRdb has one entry per CDR3 protein and lacks DNA. This sample's table has over 200,000 distinct CDR3 sequences. Sample: blood T cells: a sorted CD56 or NKG2C T cell subset, CD4+ or CD8+ T cells, or bulk PBMC T cells (not recorded which). The receptors shown here come from a man aged 18 to 29 in good health.

This rearrangement joins TRBV9 to TRBJ2-1; without DNA, the TCRdb call of TRBD2 cannot be checked. The CDR3 loop spans 13 amino acids. Germline V CDR1 and CDR2: SGDLS, YYNGEE. The CDR3 sequence is CASGRGSANEQFF.

This sequence joins TRBV29-1 and TRBJ2-7; no DNA is available, so the TRBD1 call from TCRdb remains unchecked. Germline lookup yields CDR1 SQVTM and CDR2 ANQGSEA. The CDR3 is made up of 13 amino acids. CDR3 sequence: CSGGTGGFSEQYF.

The rearrangement links TRBV5-5 to TRBJ1-4; TCRdb proposes TRBD1, but this gene call is untestable without DNA. This CDR3 region has 15 residues. From germline, CDR1 is SGHKS and CDR2 YYEKEE (reference sequence). This CDR3 reads CASSVKQEVIAKLFF.

This chain links TRBV3-1 with TRBJ2-1; without DNA, the TCRdb call of TRBD1 cannot be checked. CDR1 LGHDT and CDR2 YNNKEL come from the germline V gene (reference sequence). The CDR3 contains 14 residues. CDR3 loop: CASSRRDLGHEQFF.

V is TRBV19 and J is TRBJ2-2. The CDR3 covers 16 residues. Germline CDR1 and CDR2: LNHDA and SQIVND (reference sequence). CDR3 sequence reads: CASSIVVTANTGELFF.

The chain has TRBV4-1 and TRBJ2-1. The CDR3 runs 15 residues. Germline V gene sequence: CDR1 MGHRA, CDR2 YSYEKL. CDR3 sequence reads: CASSTPGLPTHEQFF.

The chain carries TRBV18 and TRBJ2-1; TCRdb proposes TRBD1, but this gene call is untestable without DNA. The CDR3 is 17 residues long. Germline V gene lookup returns CDR1 KGHSH and CDR2 LQKENI. The CDR3 region is CASSPQLTRQGANEQFF. Full variable domain (outside the CDR3, taken from reference TRBV18 and TRBJ2-1): NAGVMQNPRHLVRRRGQEARLRCSPMKGHSHVYWYRQLPEEGLKFMVYLQKENIIDESGMPKERFSAEFPKEGPSILRIQQVVRGDSAAYFCASSPQLTRQGANEQFFGPGTRLTVL.

This chain links TRBV5-1 with TRBJ2-3; TCRdb selects TRBD1, and the lack of DNA leaves this call unchecked. The CDR3 consists of 15 residues. Germline values: CDR1 SGHRS, CDR2 YFSETQ. The CDR3 loop reads CASSFPEKGTDTQYF.

The gene calls are TRBV3-1 and TRBJ2-1; the D call of TRBD2 rests on TCRdb alone, since no DNA is present to check it. The CDR3 has 13 residues. Looked up from germline, CDR1 is LGHDT and CDR2 is YNNKEL (reference sequence). CDR3 in amino acids: CASSQDRKGPQFF.

The chain combines TRBV7-6 with TRBJ2-1; absent DNA, TCRdb's TRBD1 call cannot be checked. This CDR3 spans 15 amino acids. Germline V CDR1 and CDR2: SGHVS, FNYEAQ. The CDR3 region is CASSLGQGVDNEQFF.

The V call is TRBV20-1, the J call TRBJ1-2; the TCRdb call, TRBD1, lacks DNA for checking. The CDR3 length is 15 residues. From germline, CDR1 is DFQATT and CDR2 SNEGSKA (reference sequence). The CDR3 loop is CSANAPGQGWGGYTF.

The CDR3 spells CASSIRTEVGGELFF. This chain joins TRBV12-3 or TRBV12-4 and TRBJ2-2; TCRdb returns TRBD2, unconfirmable since there is no DNA. This CDR3 is built from 15 residues.

This chain links TRBV7-6 with TRBJ2-7; TCRdb's D gene call, TRBD1, goes unchecked for lack of DNA. The CDR3 runs to 15 residues. The V gene's germline CDR1 is SGHVS and CDR2 FNYEAQ. This chain's CDR3 is CASSPPGQLYYEQYF.

The chain has TRBV9 and TRBJ2-6; lacking DNA, the TRBD1 call made by TCRdb goes unchecked. Germline CDR1 and CDR2: SGDLS and YYNGEE. The CDR3 loop spans 17 amino acids. The CDR3 sequence: CASSVGLRGGGANVLTF.

V is TRBV20-1 and J is TRBJ2-7; the TCRdb D gene call, TRBD2, has no DNA to confirm it. The CDR3 consists of 15 residues. Germline CDR1 reads DFQATT; CDR2 reads SNEGSKA (reference sequence). The CDR3 loop reads CSAGPLAGVLGLEYF.

The rearrangement joins TRBV4-1 to TRBJ2-1; the TCRdb call, TRBD2, lacks DNA for checking. Looked up from germline, CDR1 is MGHRA and CDR2 is YSYEKL. CDR3 length: 12 residues. CDR3 loop: CASSHPEGEQFF.

V gene TRBV12-3 or TRBV12-4 combines with J gene TRBJ1-5; TCRdb's D call of TRBD1 is untestable without DNA. The CDR3 is made up of 15 amino acids. The CDR3 protein is CASRPTGSGNQPQHF.

The genes are TRBV5-4 and TRBJ1-2; absent DNA, TCRdb's TRBD1 call cannot be checked. CDR3 size: 15 residues. CDR1 is SGHNT and CDR2 is YYREEE in the germline V gene (reference sequence). CDR3 residues: CASSMEQGTVYGYTF.

The genes are TRBV6-2 or TRBV6-3 and TRBJ1-1; TCRdb's D call, TRBD1, is unchecked because there is no DNA. There are 14 residues in the CDR3. In germline, CDR1 is MNHEY, CDR2 SVGEGT. CDR3 region: CASSKRGASGEAFF.

The CDR3: CSARDTLAKNIQYF. The genes are TRBV20-1 and TRBJ2-4; TCRdb's assignment of TRBD1 cannot be checked, as there is no DNA. Per germline, CDR1 DFQATT and CDR2 SNEGSKA (reference sequence). This CDR3 comprises 14 residues.